This T cell receptor beta chain was retrieved from a study of blood T cell repertoires in COVID-19. Across the study: From T cells, B-cell-depleted T cells, or PBMCs came the material, which was cDNA or gDNA.

With 4 bases clipped from V and 2 bases from J, the junction kept 7 bases outside the gene matches. The CDR3 consists of 16 residues. The germline gives CDR1 LNHNV, CDR2 YYDKDF (reference sequence). The protocol was immunoSEQ multiplex PCR, while the TCRdb copy is restricted to in-frame clones and leaves out a portion. The table shows about half a million clones, with approximately 83% occurring only once. Input material: peripheral blood. This TCR was recovered from a human donor in a cohort sampled during active COVID-19. This rearrangement joins TRBV15 to TRBJ2-1; 8 bases are a match to TRBD1. The CDR3 loop reads CATSKGIQGAYNEQFF. The DNA of the CDR3 is TGTGCCACCAGCAAGGGTATACAGGGGGCCTACAATGAGCAGTTCTTC. Based on the CDR3 plus reference TRBV15 and TRBJ2-1, the full variable domain is DAMVIQNPRYQVTQFGKPVTLSCSQTLNHNVMYWYQQKSSQAPKLLFHYYDKDFNNEADTPDNFQSRRPNTSFCFLDIRSPGLGDTAMYLCATSKGIQGAYNEQFFGPGTRLTVL.